This entry lists 31 T cell receptor beta chains sequenced from one sample in a study of regulatory T cells in long-lasting Graves disease. Building of the TCR beta libraries involved iRepertoire HTBI primers and Arm-PCR of CDR3 regions. TCRdb re-called the multiplex PCR reads through MiXCR, storing one row per CDR3 protein. The sample records hundreds of thousands of distinct CDR3 sequences, around 16% being singletons. As for time point: newly diagnosed GD, antithyroid drugs for less than 3 months. From RNA extracted from PBMCs, the TCR library was made. These sequences were also reported in another study, on T cells in Graves' hyperthyroidism and ophthalmopathy.

The sample here was peripheral blood mononuclear cells (PBMCs), taken at new diagnosis, from a patient treated with antithyroid drugs. The source is a woman aged 40-65 years with Graves disease.

This clonotype was recorded many times. The rearrangement uses TRBV20-1 and TRBJ1-5; no definite D call. The CDR3 has 13 residues. Trimming stripped 1 base from V and 7 bases from J, with 11 bases between. The germline V gene encodes CDR1 DFQATT and CDR2 SNEGSKA (reference sequence). CDR3 in DNA: TGCAGTGCTAGAGGAGGGCGAGGACAGCCCCAGCATTTT. Encoded protein: CSARGGRGQPQHF.

This clonotype occurred a few times. V and J are TRBV6-1 and TRBJ2-7; 7 bases are shared with TRBD2. Germline V gives CDR1 MNHNS, CDR2 SASEGT. The CDR3 runs to 16 residues. The ends lost 5 bases at V and 0 bases at J; junction bases unmatched: 10. The CDR3, as DNA: TGTGCCAGCAGTCCCCTGGGGAGGGCTTCCTCCTACGAGCAGTACTTC. This sequence encodes CASSPLGRASSYEQYF.

This chain links TRBV20-1 with TRBJ1-5; 7 positions match TRBD1. From germline, CDR1 is DFQATT and CDR2 SNEGSKA (reference sequence). The junction had 7 bases not matched to a gene; V was cut back by 5 bases and J by 3 bases. CDR3 length equals 14 residues. Here the CDR3 reads CSAASGTDNQPQHF. CDR3 in DNA: TGCAGTGCTGCCTCCGGGACAGACAATCAGCCCCAGCATTTT.

Comment on this clonotype: A read error may be the cause here, since a much bigger clone is one base away. This chain joins TRBV7-2 and TRBJ1-1; D is unresolved. This CDR3 comprises 13 residues. From germline, CDR1 is SGHTA and CDR2 FQGNSA. The CDR3: CASSPDRTSRTSF. In nucleotides, the CDR3 is TGTGCCAGCAGTCCTGACCGAACCTCCCGGACTTCCTTT.

This clonotype has ten or more counts. The chain is built from TRBV24-1 and TRBJ2-1; a possible D gene is TRBD2 (5 bases). Germline CDR1 reads KGHDR; CDR2 reads SFDVKD. The CDR3 contains 13 residues. The V end lost 9 bases, the J end lost 1 base, and 9 bases lay between the germline ends. As DNA, the CDR3 is TGTGCCACCGGGAGTAGGTCCTACAATGAGCAGTTCTTC. Amino acids: CATGSRSYNEQFF.

This clonotype has a handful of counts. This chain uses TRBV28 with TRBJ2-7; D remains ambiguous. The CDR3 has 13 residues. The ends were cut back, 2 bases at V and 5 bases at J, with 10 bases in the middle. Germline CDR1 is MDHEN and CDR2 is SYDVKM. The chain's CDR3 is CASSLVGSDEQYF. In DNA form, the CDR3 reads TGTGCCAGCAGTTTAGTAGGGTCCGACGAGCAGTACTTC.

V and J are TRBV7-2 and TRBJ2-5, with TRBD1 as a possible D gene (6 bases). The CDR3 consists of 15 residues. The germline V gene has CDR1 SGHTA and CDR2 FQGNSA. Deletions cut 3 bases from V and 1 base from J, with 12 bases between. The CDR3: CASSFSGQPQETQYF. The CDR3 DNA reads as TGTGCCAGCAGCTTCTCTGGACAGCCCCAAGAGACCCAGTACTTC.

The chain couples TRBV5-8 to TRBJ2-5; D remains ambiguous. Germline-derived CDR1 and CDR2 are SGHTS and YDEGEE. The CDR3 sequence is 15 residues long. V lost 0 bases and J lost 2, with 11 bases in between. CDR3: CASSLAKLLQETQYF. The CDR3 nucleotides read TGTGCCAGCAGCTTGGCCAAGTTACTGCAAGAGACCCAGTACTTC. Based on the CDR3 plus reference TRBV5-8 and TRBJ2-5, the full variable domain is EAGVTQSPTHLIKTRGQQATLRCSPISGHTSVYWYQQALGLGLQFLLWYDEGEERNRGNFPPRFSGRQFPNYSSELNVNALELEDSALYLCASSLAKLLQETQYFGPGTRLLVL.

V is TRBV12-3 or TRBV12-4 and J is TRBJ2-1; 8 bases line up with TRBD2. V was clipped by 6 bases and J by 9 bases; unmatched bases: 19. The CDR3 sequence is 17 residues long. The CDR3 nucleotides read TGTGCCAGCAGGGGATACCGCGCTCGGGGGGGCCGGGGTGAGCAGTTCTTC. Protein sequence: CASRGYRARGGRGEQFF.

The chain combines TRBV9 with TRBJ1-1; D gene unclear. Trimming removed 0 bases at V and 7 bases at J, with 10 bases between. The CDR3 is made up of 13 amino acids. The germline gives CDR1 SGDLS, CDR2 YYNGEE. The CDR3 coding sequence is TGTGCCAGCAGCGTAGCTACTGGATATGAAGCTTTCTTT. Translation gives CASSVATGYEAFF.

Only a few counts were recorded for this clonotype. The V gene is TRBV12-3 or TRBV12-4, the J gene TRBJ1-5; D not resolved. This CDR3 comprises 15 residues. Trimming removed 0 bases from V and 6 bases from J, with 12 bases in between. CDR3 loop: CASSLALRSLQPQHF. In nucleotides, the CDR3 is TGTGCCAGCAGTTTAGCGCTAAGGTCACTTCAGCCCCAGCATTTT.

This clonotype was detected ten times or more. This chain connects TRBV5-1 to TRBJ1-1; unclear D gene. The CDR3 spans 17 residues. Trimming cost V 2 bases and J 0 bases, with 17 bases left between them. Per germline, CDR1 SGHRS and CDR2 YFSETQ. The CDR3 is CASSLLEQGPMNTEAFF. The CDR3 DNA reads as TGCGCCAGCAGCTTACTAGAACAAGGGCCCATGAACACTGAAGCTTTCTTT.

This clonotype was found many times. One end of the junction varies from germline; a read error may be responsible. This chain joins TRBV5-1 and TRBJ2-1; 8 nucleotides agree with TRBD1. Germline CDR1 reads SGHRS; CDR2 reads YFSETQ. CDR3 length: 14 amino acids. The CDR3 bases are TGCGCCAGCAGCGGGGCAGGGGGCTACGATGAGCAGTTCTTC. Translation gives CASSGAGGYDEQFF.

CDR3 sequence reads: CASSALIGGTDTQYF. In DNA, the CDR3 is TGTGCCAGCAGCGCCCTTATCGGGGGCACAGATACGCAGTATTTT. The chain carries TRBV9 and TRBJ2-3; D perhaps matches TRBD2 (5 bases). Trimming stripped 3 bases from V and 1 base from J, with 12 bases between. Germline CDR1 reads SGDLS; CDR2 reads YYNGEE. The CDR3 spans 15 residues.

With regard to this clonotype: It may be a read error: a sequence one base away is much more abundant. V is TRBV12-3 or TRBV12-4 and J is TRBJ1-2, with 9 positions matching TRBD1. CDR3 length: 12 residues. CDR3 sequence (DNA): TGTGCCAGCAGGGGGACAGGGCTGGGCTACGCCTTC. Translated: CASRGTGLGYAF.

This clonotype was recorded many times. The chain employs TRBV30 and TRBJ1-2; D not certain. V lost 5 bases, J lost 4 bases, and 11 bases lay in between. Per the germline V gene, CDR1 is GTSNPN and CDR2 is SVGIG (reference sequence). The CDR3 is 12 residues long. Here the CDR3 reads CAWDHQPYGYTF. CDR3 bases: TGTGCCTGGGACCACCAGCCCTATGGCTACACCTTC.

This chain uses TRBV20-1 with TRBJ2-3; no clear D. V lost 0 bases to trimming and J lost 3 bases, with 10 bases between them. This CDR3 region has 14 residues. CDR1 and CDR2 (germline): DFQATT, SNEGSKA (reference sequence). The CDR3 loop reads CSARDVGKTDTQYF. The CDR3, as DNA: TGCAGTGCTAGAGATGTAGGGAAAACAGATACGCAGTATTTT.

A word on this clonotype: This may come from a read error, since a much larger clone is one base off. Likely a read error: the CDR3 ends without its conserved phenylalanine or tryptophan. This chain connects TRBV11-2 to TRBJ2-1; D gene uncertain. The CDR3 sequence is 16 residues long. The V gene's germline CDR1 is SGHAT and CDR2 FQNNGV. The germline V and J ends were trimmed by 0 bases and 9 bases, with 18 bases remaining between them. The CDR3 region is CASSLDLSVRVSEQFS. For the CDR3, the DNA is TGTGCCAGCAGCTTAGATTTGTCCGTCCGGGTGAGTGAGCAGTTCTCC.

The chain has TRBV10-3 and TRBJ2-1; 8 bases agree with TRBD2. Per the germline V gene, CDR1 is ENHRY and CDR2 is SYGVKD. This CDR3 contains 13 residues. J lost 0 bases, V lost 9 bases, and 1 base had no gene match. CDR3 nucleotides: TGTGCCATAGCGGGGGACTCCTACAATGAGCAGTTCTTC. It translates to CAIAGDSYNEQFF.

This clonotype showed up many times. V gene TRBV2 combines with J gene TRBJ2-3; TRBD1 matches 7 bases. This CDR3 spans 15 amino acids. The germline CDR1 and CDR2 sequences are SNHLY and FYNNEI. After removal of 7 bases from V and 0 bases from J, the junction contained 7 bases not matched to a gene. The CDR3 bases are TGTGCCAGCACCTTACAGGGGCCTAGCACAGATACGCAGTATTTT. It yields the protein CASTLQGPSTDTQYF.

In this sample, this clonotype turned up many times. V gene TRBV2 combines with J gene TRBJ1-2, with 12 bases matching TRBD1. Germline values: CDR1 SNHLY, CDR2 FYNNEI. The V segment lost 9 bases and the J segment 8 bases; nucleotides outside the gene matches: 10. The CDR3 is 14 amino acids. CDR3: CASTPGQGAGGYTF. In nucleotides, the CDR3 is TGTGCCAGTACACCGGGACAGGGGGCTGGCGGCTACACCTTC.

The V and J genes are TRBV7-9 and TRBJ2-1; TRBD1 is a possible D gene (6 bases). CDR3 length equals 15 residues. V dropped 5 bases and J dropped 8 bases, with 19 bases sitting between them. CDR1 is SEHNR and CDR2 is FQNEAQ in the germline V gene (reference sequence). CDR3 residues: CASSLTGPRGHEQFF. CDR3 nucleotide sequence: TGTGCCAGCAGCCTAACAGGGCCCCGAGGGCATGAGCAGTTCTTC.

This clonotype showed up many times. This sequence joins TRBV6-1 and TRBJ2-3, with TRBD2 identical over 7 bases. Germline V CDR1 and CDR2: MNHNS, SASEGT. With 6 bases clipped from V and 0 bases from J, the junction kept 6 bases outside the gene matches. CDR3 length equals 15 residues. As DNA, the CDR3 is TGTGCCAGCAGCTTAACTAGCGCCAGCACAGATACGCAGTATTTT. This translates into CASSLTSASTDTQYF.

Remarks on this clonotype: A clone one base away is much larger, so this may be a read error. The rearrangement joins TRBV7-9 to TRBJ2-3; D perhaps matches TRBD2 (7 bases). This CDR3 spans 14 amino acids. The germline V gene has CDR1 SEHNR and CDR2 FQNEAQ (reference sequence). CDR3 protein: CASSLGGHTDMQYF. The CDR3 bases are TGTGCCAGCAGCTTGGGGGGGCACACAGATATGCAGTATTTT.

The gene calls are TRBV3-1 and TRBJ1-5, with 7 bases matching TRBD1. Germline V gene sequence: CDR1 LGHDT, CDR2 YNNKEL (reference sequence). There are 15 residues in the CDR3. With 6 bases clipped from V and 3 bases from J, the junction kept 8 bases outside the gene matches. CDR3 nucleotides: TGTGCCAGCAGTCACAGGGGAGCGGCCAATCAGCCCCAGCATTTT. Its translation: CASSHRGAANQPQHF.

This clonotype occurred a few times. The chain links TRBV12-3 or TRBV12-4 to TRBJ1-4; unclear D gene. The CDR3 length is 14 residues. V lost 5 bases and J 8 bases, leaving 15 bases between the germline ends. CDR3 protein: CASSPRRIEEKLFF. DNA of the CDR3: TGTGCCAGCAGTCCCAGACGGATAGAAGAAAAACTGTTTTTT.

This clonotype was seen a handful of times. This chain connects TRBV5-1 to TRBJ2-1, with a possible D match to TRBD2 (6 bases). This CDR3 is 16 amino acids long. The V end was cut by 3 bases, the J end by 6 bases, with 19 bases between. Germline lookup yields CDR1 SGHRS and CDR2 YFSETQ. CDR3 sequence reads: CASSSSRGTVGNEQFF. The CDR3 DNA follows: TGCGCCAGCAGCTCCTCGCGGGGTACGGTGGGCAATGAGCAGTTCTTC.

This clonotype was seen repeatedly, ten times or more. The J gene is TRBJ1-1, the V gene TRBV6-5, with 8 bases identical to TRBD1. Germline V gene data show CDR1 as MNHEY and CDR2 as SVGAGI. With 3 bases clipped from V and 8 bases from J, the junction kept 11 bases outside the gene matches. The CDR3 length is 15 residues. The CDR3 loop reads CASSYVTGGNPEAFF. The CDR3 bases are TGTGCCAGCAGTTATGTTACAGGGGGAAATCCAGAAGCTTTCTTT.

This clonotype has more than one count but fewer than ten. The rearrangement joins TRBV7-6 to TRBJ2-7, with a tentative D call TRBD1 (6 bases). Germline lookup yields CDR1 SGHVS and CDR2 FNYEAQ. V was pared by 4 bases and J by 3 bases, with 16 bases between. There are 15 residues in the CDR3. Here the CDR3 reads CASSSTGKGIYEQYF. The DNA for the CDR3 is TGTGCCAGCAGCTCTACAGGGAAGGGGATCTACGAGCAGTACTTC.

V is TRBV20-1 and J is TRBJ2-5; tentative D call: TRBD1 (6 bases). The germline CDR1 and CDR2 sequences are DFQATT and SNEGSKA (reference sequence). The CDR3 spans 13 residues. The V gene lost 6 bases and the J gene lost 2 bases, with 13 bases spanning the gap. The CDR3 nucleotides read TGCAGTGCCCGCCGGACAGTTCAAGAGACCCAGTACTTC. It is translated as CSARRTVQETQYF.

This clonotype was detected only a few times. This chain uses TRBV24-1 with TRBJ2-7; maybe TRBD1 (6 bases). With 9 bases removed from V and 6 bases from J, the gap between germline ends came to 17 bases. CDR3 size: 13 residues. Germline CDR1 and CDR2: KGHDR and SFDVKD. The CDR3 nucleotides read TGTGCCACCGGTAAACAGGGAACCGGCGAGCAGTACTTC. This codes for CATGKQGTGEQYF.